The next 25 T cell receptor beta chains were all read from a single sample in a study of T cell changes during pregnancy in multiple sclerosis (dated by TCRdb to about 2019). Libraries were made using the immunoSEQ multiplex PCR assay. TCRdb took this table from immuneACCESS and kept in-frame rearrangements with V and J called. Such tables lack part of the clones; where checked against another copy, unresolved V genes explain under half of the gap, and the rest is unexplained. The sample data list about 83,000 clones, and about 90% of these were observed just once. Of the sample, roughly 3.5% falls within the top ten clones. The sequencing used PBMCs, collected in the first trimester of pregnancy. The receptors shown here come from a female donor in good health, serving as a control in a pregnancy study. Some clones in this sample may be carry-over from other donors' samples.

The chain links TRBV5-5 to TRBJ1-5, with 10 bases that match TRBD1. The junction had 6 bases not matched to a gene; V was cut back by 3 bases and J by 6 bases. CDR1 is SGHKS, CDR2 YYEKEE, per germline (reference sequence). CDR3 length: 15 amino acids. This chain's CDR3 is CASSWGQGLSQPQHF. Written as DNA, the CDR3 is TGTGCCAGCAGCTGGGGACAGGGGCTAAGTCAGCCCCAGCATTTT. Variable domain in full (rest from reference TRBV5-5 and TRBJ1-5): DAGVTQSPTHLIKTRGQQVTLRCSPISGHKSVSWYQQVLGQGPQFIFQYYEKEERGRGNFPDRFSARQFPNYSSELNVNALLLGDSALYLCASSWGQGLSQPQHFGDGTRLSIL.

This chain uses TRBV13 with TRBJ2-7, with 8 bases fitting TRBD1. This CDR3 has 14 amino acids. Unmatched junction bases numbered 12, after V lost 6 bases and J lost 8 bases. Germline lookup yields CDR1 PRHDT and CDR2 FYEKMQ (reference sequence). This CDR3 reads CASRGSGQGYKQYF. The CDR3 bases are TGTGCCAGCAGGGGATCCGGACAGGGTTACAAGCAGTACTTC. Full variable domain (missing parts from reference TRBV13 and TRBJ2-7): AAGVIQSPRHLIKEKRETATLKCYPIPRHDTVYWYQQGPGQDPQFLISFYEKMQSDKGSIPDRFSAQQFSDYHSELNMSSLELGDSALYFCASRGSGQGYKQYFGPGTRLTVT.

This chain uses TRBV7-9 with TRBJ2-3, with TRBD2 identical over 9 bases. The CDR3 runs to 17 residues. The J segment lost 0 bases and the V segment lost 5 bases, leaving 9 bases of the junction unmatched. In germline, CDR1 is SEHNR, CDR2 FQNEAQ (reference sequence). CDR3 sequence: CASSANLAGSSTDTQYF. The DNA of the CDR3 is TGTGCCAGCAGCGCAAACCTAGCGGGGAGTAGCACAGATACGCAGTATTTT. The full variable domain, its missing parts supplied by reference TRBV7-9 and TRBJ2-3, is DTGVSQNPRHKITKRGQNVTFRCDPISEHNRLYWYRQTLGQGPEFLTYFQNEAQLEKSRLLSDRFSAERPKGSFSTLEIQRTEQGDSAMYLCASSANLAGSSTDTQYFGPGTRLTVL.

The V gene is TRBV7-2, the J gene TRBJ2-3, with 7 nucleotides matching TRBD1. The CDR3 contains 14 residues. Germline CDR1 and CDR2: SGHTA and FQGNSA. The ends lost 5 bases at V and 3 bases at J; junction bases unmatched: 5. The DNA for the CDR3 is TGTGCCAGCAGCCCAGGGGGTCGTACAGATACGCAGTATTTT. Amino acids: CASSPGGRTDTQYF.

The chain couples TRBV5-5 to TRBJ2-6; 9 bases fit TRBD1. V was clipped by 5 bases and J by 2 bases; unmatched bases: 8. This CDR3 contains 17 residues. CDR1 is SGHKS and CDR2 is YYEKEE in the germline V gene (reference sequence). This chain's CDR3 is CASSLRDRDPGANVLTF. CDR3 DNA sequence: TGTGCCAGCAGTCTCCGGGACAGGGACCCTGGGGCCAACGTCCTGACTTTC.

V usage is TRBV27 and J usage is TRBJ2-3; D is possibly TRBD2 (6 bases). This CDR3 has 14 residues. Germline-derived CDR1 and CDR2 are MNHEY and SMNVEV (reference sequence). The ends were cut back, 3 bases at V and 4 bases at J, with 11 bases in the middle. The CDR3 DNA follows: TGTGCCAGCAGTTTGGGCGGGACCGCAGATACGCAGTATTTT. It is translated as CASSLGGTADTQYF.

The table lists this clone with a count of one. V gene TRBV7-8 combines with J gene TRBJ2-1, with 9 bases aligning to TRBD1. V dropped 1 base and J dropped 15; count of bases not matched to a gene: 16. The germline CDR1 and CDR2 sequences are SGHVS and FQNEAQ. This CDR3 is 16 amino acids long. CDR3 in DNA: TGTGCCAGCAGCTTAGGTGTAAAGGGACAGGGCCCTCGTAGGTTCTTC. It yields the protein CASSLGVKGQGPRRFF.

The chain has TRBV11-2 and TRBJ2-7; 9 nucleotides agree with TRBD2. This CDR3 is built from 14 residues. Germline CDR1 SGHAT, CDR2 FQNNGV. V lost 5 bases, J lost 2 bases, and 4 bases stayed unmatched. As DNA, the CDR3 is TGTGCCAGCAGCCTGACTAGCGGAGCCTACGAGCAGTACTTC. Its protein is CASSLTSGAYEQYF.

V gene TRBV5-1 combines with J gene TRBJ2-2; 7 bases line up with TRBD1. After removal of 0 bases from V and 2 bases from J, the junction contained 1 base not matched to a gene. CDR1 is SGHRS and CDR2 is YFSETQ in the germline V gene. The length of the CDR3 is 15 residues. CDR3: CASSLAGGNTGELFF. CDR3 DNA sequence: TGCGCCAGCAGCTTGGCAGGGGGTAACACCGGGGAGCTGTTTTTT.

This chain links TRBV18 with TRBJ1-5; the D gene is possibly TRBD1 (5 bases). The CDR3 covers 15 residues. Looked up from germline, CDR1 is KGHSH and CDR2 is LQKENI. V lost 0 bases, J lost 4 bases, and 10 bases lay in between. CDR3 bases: TGTGCCAGCTCACCACCGGGAGGGGCGAATCAGCCCCAGCATTTT. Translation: CASSPPGGANQPQHF.

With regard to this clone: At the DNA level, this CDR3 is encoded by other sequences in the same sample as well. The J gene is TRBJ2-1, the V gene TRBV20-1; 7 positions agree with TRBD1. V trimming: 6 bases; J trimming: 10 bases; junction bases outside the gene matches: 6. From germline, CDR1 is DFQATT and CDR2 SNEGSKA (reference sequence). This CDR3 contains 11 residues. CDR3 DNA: TGCAGTGCAAACAGGGGAAGGGAGCAGTTCTTC. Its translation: CSANRGREQFF.

In DNA, the CDR3 is TGTGCCAGCAGTTTACGGTCTGGGGCCAACGTCCTGACTTTC. Amino acids: CASSLRSGANVLTF. The chain employs TRBV28 and TRBJ2-6, with D hard to call. Trimming left V 2 bases short and J 1 base short, with 3 bases between. Germline-derived CDR1 and CDR2 are MDHEN and SYDVKM. The CDR3 is made up of 14 amino acids.

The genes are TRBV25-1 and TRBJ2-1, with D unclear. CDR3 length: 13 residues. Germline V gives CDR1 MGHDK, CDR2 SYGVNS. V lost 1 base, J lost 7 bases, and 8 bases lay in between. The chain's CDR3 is CASSESYPNEQFF. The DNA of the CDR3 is TGTGCCAGCAGTGAATCCTACCCAAATGAGCAGTTCTTC. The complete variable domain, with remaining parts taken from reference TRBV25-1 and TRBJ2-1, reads EADIYQTPRYLVIGTGKKITLECSQTMGHDKMYWYQQDPGMELHLIHYSYGVNSTEKGDLSSESTVSRIRTEHFPLTLESARPSHTSQYLCASSESYPNEQFFGPGTRLTVL.

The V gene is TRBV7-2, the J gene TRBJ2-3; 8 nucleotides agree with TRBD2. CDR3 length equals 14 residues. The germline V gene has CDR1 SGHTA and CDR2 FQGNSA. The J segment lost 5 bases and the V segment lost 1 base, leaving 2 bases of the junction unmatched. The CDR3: CASSLGTSRDTQYF. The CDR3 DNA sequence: TGTGCCAGCAGCTTAGGGACTAGCCGAGATACGCAGTATTTT.

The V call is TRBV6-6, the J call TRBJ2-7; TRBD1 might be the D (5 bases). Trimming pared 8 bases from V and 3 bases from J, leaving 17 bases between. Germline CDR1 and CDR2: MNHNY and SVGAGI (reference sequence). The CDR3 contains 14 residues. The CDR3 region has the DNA TGTGCCAGCGCGTTACCAGGACACAACTACGAGCAGTACTTC. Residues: CASALPGHNYEQYF.

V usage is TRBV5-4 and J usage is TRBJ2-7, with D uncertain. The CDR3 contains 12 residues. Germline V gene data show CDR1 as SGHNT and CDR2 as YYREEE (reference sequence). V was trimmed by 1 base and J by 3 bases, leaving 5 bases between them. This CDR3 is CASSLTSYEQYF. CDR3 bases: TGTGCCAGCAGCTTGACGAGCTACGAGCAGTACTTC.

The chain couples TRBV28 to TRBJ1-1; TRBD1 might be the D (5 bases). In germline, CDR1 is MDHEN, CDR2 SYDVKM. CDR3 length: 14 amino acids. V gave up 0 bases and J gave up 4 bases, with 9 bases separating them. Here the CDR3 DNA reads TGTGCCAGCAGTTTATGGCAGGGTAGCACTGAAGCTTTCTTT. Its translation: CASSLWQGSTEAFF.

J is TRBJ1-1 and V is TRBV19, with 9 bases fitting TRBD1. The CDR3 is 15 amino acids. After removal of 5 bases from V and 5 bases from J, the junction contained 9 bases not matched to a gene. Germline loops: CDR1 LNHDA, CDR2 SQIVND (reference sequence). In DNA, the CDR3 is TGTGCCAGTAGTCCAGGGGACAGGGTGCATACTGAAGCTTTCTTT. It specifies CASSPGDRVHTEAFF.

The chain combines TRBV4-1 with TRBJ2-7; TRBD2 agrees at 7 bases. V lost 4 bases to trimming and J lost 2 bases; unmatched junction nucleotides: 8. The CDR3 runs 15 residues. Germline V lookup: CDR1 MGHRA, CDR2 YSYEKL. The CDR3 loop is CASSPAPGTTYEQYF. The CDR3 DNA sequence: TGCGCCAGCAGCCCGGCTCCCGGGACTACCTACGAGCAGTACTTC.

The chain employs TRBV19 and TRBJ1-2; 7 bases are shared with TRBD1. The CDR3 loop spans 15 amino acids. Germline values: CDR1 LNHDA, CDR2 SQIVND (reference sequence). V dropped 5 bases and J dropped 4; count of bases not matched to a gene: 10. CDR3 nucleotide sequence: TGTGCCAGTAGTTCCTACAGGGGCGGGATCTATGGCTACACCTTC. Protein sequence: CASSSYRGGIYGYTF. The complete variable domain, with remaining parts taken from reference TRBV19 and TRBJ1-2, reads DGGITQSPKYLFRKEGQNVTLSCEQNLNHDAMYWYRQDPGQGLRLIYYSQIVNDFQKGDIAEGYSVSREKKESFPLTVTSAQKNPTAFYLCASSSYRGGIYGYTFGSGTRLTVV.

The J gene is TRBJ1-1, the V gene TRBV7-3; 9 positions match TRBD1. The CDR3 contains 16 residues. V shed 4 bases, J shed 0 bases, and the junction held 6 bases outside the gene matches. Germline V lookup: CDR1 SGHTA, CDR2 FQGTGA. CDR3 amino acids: CASSSPGQGMNTEAFF. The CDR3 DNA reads TGTGCCAGCAGCTCTCCGGGACAGGGTATGAACACTGAAGCTTTCTTT.

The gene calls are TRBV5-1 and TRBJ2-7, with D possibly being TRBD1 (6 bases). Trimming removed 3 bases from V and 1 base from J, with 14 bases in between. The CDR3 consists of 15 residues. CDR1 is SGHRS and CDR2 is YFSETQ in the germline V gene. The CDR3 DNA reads TGCGCCAGCAGCTCCCAGGGGAGTCAGTCCTACGAGCAGTACTTC. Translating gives CASSSQGSQSYEQYF.

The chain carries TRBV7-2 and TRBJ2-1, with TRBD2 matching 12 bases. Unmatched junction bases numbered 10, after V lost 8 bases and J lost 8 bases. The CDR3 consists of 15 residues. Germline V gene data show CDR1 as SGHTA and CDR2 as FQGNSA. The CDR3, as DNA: TGTGCCAGCGGGGAGACTAGCGGGAGAATCTATGAGCAGTTCTTC. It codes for CASGETSGRIYEQFF. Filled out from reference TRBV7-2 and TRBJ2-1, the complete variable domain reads GAGVSQSPSNKVTEKGKDVELRCDPISGHTALYWYRQSLGQGLEFLIYFQGNSAPDKSGLPSDRFSAERTGGSVSTLTIQRTQQEDSAVYLCASGETSGRIYEQFFGPGTRLTVL.

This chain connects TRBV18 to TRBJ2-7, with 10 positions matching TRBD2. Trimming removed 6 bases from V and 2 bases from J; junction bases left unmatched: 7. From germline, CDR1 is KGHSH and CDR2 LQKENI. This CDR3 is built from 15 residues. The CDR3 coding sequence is TGTGCCAGCTCCCCGGGGACTAGCGCGACCTACGAGCAGTACTTC. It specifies CASSPGTSATYEQYF.

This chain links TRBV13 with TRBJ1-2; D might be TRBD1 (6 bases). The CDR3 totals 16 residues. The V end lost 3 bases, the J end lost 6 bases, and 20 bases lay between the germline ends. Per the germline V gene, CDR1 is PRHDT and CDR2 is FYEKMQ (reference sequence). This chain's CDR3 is CASSFPTPPGEDGYTF. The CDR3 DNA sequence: TGTGCCAGCAGCTTTCCAACACCTCCAGGGGAAGATGGCTACACCTTC.